A selection of T cell receptor beta chains follows, all from one sample in a study of T cells in Graves' hyperthyroidism and ophthalmopathy. TCRdb redid the calling of the multiplex PCR reads with MiXCR, one entry per CDR3 protein. This sample has around 540,000 distinct CDR3 sequences, with just over 45% found just once. The source material was peripheral blood or thyroid tissue (not recorded which). The receptors originated from a woman aged 18 to 35 with Graves' hyperthyroidism. CDR3s include the opening cysteine and the closing phenylalanine or tryptophan. Fields, in order: clone size, D gene, V gene, J gene, CDR3 protein, CDR3 DNA. A D gene is named only where the DNA matches it firmly. Size values are once, few and many counts, or a class for expanded clones, and some rows have none.

few	-	TRBV10-3	TRBJ1-1	CAITTTQPPDTEAFF	TGTGCCATCACCACGACACAACCCCCGGACACTGAAGCTTTCTTT
-	TRBD1	TRBV7-2	TRBJ1-1	CASIIGTADTEAFF	TGTGCCAGCATAATCGGGACAGCCGACACTGAAGCTTTCTTT
many	-	TRBV29-1	TRBJ1-1	CSDSIMNTEAFF	TGCAGCGATTCCATCATGAACACTGAAGCTTTCTTT
-	-	TRBV7-2	TRBJ2-2	CASTLSPGAGELFF	TGTGCCAGCACCTTAAGTCCGGGGGCCGGGGAGCTGTTTTTT
-	TRBD1	TRBV6-5	TRBJ2-7	CASSYSTGTVSEQYF	TGTGCCAGCAGTTACTCGACTGGGACAGTCTCCGAGCAGTACTTC
many	TRBD2	TRBV29-1	TRBJ2-7	CSVEAGSEQYF	TGCAGCGTCGAAGCGGGAAGCGAGCAGTACTTC
few	-	TRBV29-1	TRBJ2-7	CSVGWVKGLFEQYF	TGCAGCGTTGGCTGGGTGAAGGGCCTTTTTGAGCAGTACTTC
many	-	TRBV15	TRBJ2-6	CATSRFLDSSGANVLTF	TGTGCCACCAGCAGATTTCTCGACAGCTCTGGGGCCAACGTCCTGACTTTC
-	TRBD1	TRBV29-1	TRBJ1-2	CSAAGTGGAGGYTF	TGCAGCGCAGCCGGGACAGGGGGCGCCGGTGGCTACACCTTC
many	-	TRBV19	TRBJ1-5	CASNEGAGNQPQHF	TGTGCCAGTAATGAGGGAGCGGGCAATCAGCCCCAGCATTTT
-	-	TRBV20-1	TRBJ2-7	CSARREGSYEQYF	TGCAGTGCTAGGAGGGAAGGATCCTACGAGCAGTACTTC
-	TRBD1	TRBV7-4	TRBJ2-6	CASMGQGANVLTF	TGTGCCAGCATGGGACAGGGGGCCAACGTCCTGACTTTC
-	-	TRBV7-9	TRBJ2-2	CASSLVWQGPNGELFF	TGTGCCAGCAGCTTAGTCTGGCAGGGGCCGAACGGGGAGCTGTTTTTT
few	-	TRBV19	TRBJ1-1	CASSIIFGSGTEAFF	TGTGCCAGTAGTATAATCTTTGGGTCGGGCACTGAAGCTTTCTTT
-	-	TRBV2	TRBJ1-5	CASSFGGFRGDQPQHF	TGTGCCAGCTCCTTCGGTGGGTTTAGGGGTGATCAGCCCCAGCATTTT
once	TRBD2	TRBV5-8	TRBJ2-5	CASSLASASGQETQYF	TGTGCCAGCAGCTTGGCGTCGGCTAGCGGCCAAGAGACCCAGTACTTC
-	-	TRBV7-8	TRBJ2-7	CASSLVQGPYEQYF	TGTGCCAGCAGCTTAGTTCAGGGACCCTACGAGCAGTACTTC
many	TRBD1	TRBV25-1	TRBJ1-2	CASSEGGGWGGYTF	TGTGCCAGCAGTGAAGGAGGGGGCTGGGGAGGCTACACCTTC
once	TRBD1	TRBV29-1	TRBJ1-2	CSVGTGGAIVYGYTF	TGCAGCGTAGGGACAGGGGGCGCCATTGTCTATGGCTACACCTTC
-	-	TRBV24-1	TRBJ1-5	CATSDLRGTHSNQPQHF	TGTGCCACCAGTGATTTGCGAGGAACACATAGCAATCAGCCCCAGCATTTT
-	-	TRBV2	TRBJ2-5	CASMRGPPLQETQYF	TGTGCCAGCATGAGGGGTCCACCCCTCCAAGAGACCCAGTACTTC
-	-	TRBV20-1	TRBJ2-7	CSAFYAYEQYF	TGCAGTGCTTTTTACGCCTACGAGCAGTACTTC
many	TRBD1	TRBV7-2	TRBJ1-2	CASSPRTGRGYTF	TGTGCCAGCAGCCCCCGGACAGGGCGAGGCTACACCTTC
few	TRBD2	TRBV7-6	TRBJ2-7	CASSPSGLAAYEQYF	TGTGCCAGCAGCCCTTCGGGACTAGCGGCCTACGAGCAGTACTTC
-	-	TRBV24-1	TRBJ1-1	CATSNTEAFF	TGTGCCACCTCGAACACTGAAGCTTTCTTT
-	-	TRBV20-1	TRBJ2-7	CSTRGLAGYEQYF	TGCAGCACCAGGGGGCTAGCGGGCTACGAGCAGTACTTC
-	-	TRBV12-3/TRBV12-4	TRBJ2-7	CASSYLSRSYEQYF	TGTGCCAGCAGTTATCTGAGCAGATCCTACGAGCAGTACTTC
-	-	TRBV7-9	TRBJ2-5	CASSVDSVQIETQYF	TGTGCCAGCAGCGTTGACTCCGTCCAGATAGAGACCCAGTACTTC